The 11 T cell receptor beta chains given below trace back to one sample, sequenced in a study of blood T cell repertoires in COVID-19. Profiled with immunoSEQ multiplex PCR; TCRdb holds only in-frame clones, not every one. The profile shows about 49,000 clones, 82% of them singletons. Sequencing input: peripheral blood. The receptor set was obtained from a woman between 55 and 75 years old with acute or convalescent COVID-19.

The chain joins TRBV5-5 to TRBJ1-2; D is uncertain. Trimming stripped 0 bases from V and 4 bases from J, with 10 bases between. CDR1 is SGHKS, CDR2 YYEKEE, per germline (reference sequence). This CDR3 is 14 amino acids long. CDR3 nucleotides: TGTGCCAGCAGCTTGGCCGGCGGATCCTATGGCTACACCTTC. As protein: CASSLAGGSYGYTF.

The CDR3 here is CASSEVLRRGPYGYTF. The CDR3 nucleotides are TGTGCCAGCAGTGAAGTCTTACGGCGGGGTCCCTATGGCTACACCTTC. The gene calls are TRBV2 and TRBJ1-2, with unresolved D. Trimming removed 1 base at V and 4 bases at J, with 16 bases between. CDR3 size: 16 residues. Germline V CDR1 and CDR2: SNHLY, FYNNEI.

The chain employs TRBV28 and TRBJ1-5; D is uncertain. CDR1 and CDR2 (germline): MDHEN, SYDVKM. This CDR3 contains 17 residues. V lost 2 bases to trimming and J lost 2 bases, with 16 bases between them. In DNA form, the CDR3 reads TGTGCCAGCAGTTTACCCCCAGCGGGTCTCGGCAATCAGCCCCAGCATTTT. This translates into CASSLPPAGLGNQPQHF.

This clone was seen only once. V and J are TRBV19 and TRBJ2-7; TRBD1 agrees at 7 bases. CDR1 LNHDA and CDR2 SQIVND come from the germline V gene (reference sequence). The CDR3 totals 14 residues. Unmatched junction bases numbered 5, after V lost 6 bases and J lost 0 bases. DNA of the CDR3: TGTGCCAGTAGCACGGACAGGAACTCCTACGAGCAGTACTTC. As protein: CASSTDRNSYEQYF.

The CDR3 DNA reads as TGCGCCAGCAGCTTTAACAGGGTAAACAATGAGCAGTTCTTC. This encodes CASSFNRVNNEQFF. This sequence joins TRBV5-1 and TRBJ2-1, with D perhaps matching TRBD1 (6 bases). The CDR3 length is 14 residues. The V gene lost 2 bases and the J gene lost 5 bases, with 11 bases spanning the gap. Germline V gives CDR1 SGHRS, CDR2 YFSETQ.

The chain links TRBV7-5 to TRBJ2-1; TRBD1 is the table's D call, not checked against the DNA. TRBV7-5 is marked as a pseudogene. CDR3 size: 18 residues. CDR3 loop: CARSLGQGRVGFNNEQFF. The CDR3 bases are TGTGCCAGAAGCTTAGGACAGGGAAGGGTGGGCTTCAACAATGAGCAGTTCTTC.

The CDR3 bases are TGTGCCAGCTCACCACCTCCAGGGCTCAACACTGAAGCTTTCTTT. It codes for CASSPPPGLNTEAFF. V is TRBV18 and J is TRBJ1-1; D might be TRBD1 (5 bases). Trimming removed 0 bases from V and 2 bases from J, with 10 bases in between. Germline V gives CDR1 KGHSH, CDR2 LQKENI. The CDR3 covers 15 residues.

The chain employs TRBV30 and TRBJ1-1, with 9 bases identical to TRBD1. Germline V gives CDR1 GTSNPN, CDR2 SVGIG (reference sequence). CDR3 length: 11 amino acids. Germline trimming cut 3 bases from V and 11 bases from J; bases unmatched to any gene: 4. Here the CDR3 DNA reads TGTGCCTGGAGAGGACAGGGGAGGGCTTTCTTT. Protein: CAWRGQGRAFF. Together with reference TRBV30 and TRBJ1-1, the CDR3 gives the full variable domain: SQTIHQWPATLVQPVGSPLSLECTVEGTSNPNLYWYRQAAGRGLQLLFYSVGIGQISSEVPQNLSASRPQDRQFILSSKKLLLSDSGFYLCAWRGQGRAFFGQGTRLTVV.

As concerns this clone: The same CDR3 arises from other DNA sequences in this sample as well. The CDR3 here is CATSARQGSYGYTF. CDR3 bases: TGTGCCACCAGCGCAAGACAGGGGAGCTATGGCTACACCTTC. The chain links TRBV24-1 to TRBJ1-2; TRBD1 matches 8 bases. The germline V gene has CDR1 KGHDR and CDR2 SFDVKD. Trimming took 7 bases from V and 4 from J; bases not matched to a gene: 7. The CDR3 loop spans 14 amino acids.

A single count supports this clone. The genes are TRBV30 and TRBJ1-6; 11 nucleotides match TRBD1. Germline V gives CDR1 GTSNPN, CDR2 SVGIG (reference sequence). J was trimmed by 9 bases and V by 5 bases; bases with no gene match: 6. The CDR3 is made up of 14 amino acids. The CDR3 DNA reads as TGTGCCTGGGGACAGGGGGCGCGGCTTTCACCCCTCCACTTT. Amino acid sequence: CAWGQGARLSPLHF.

The rearrangement joins TRBV2 to TRBJ1-4; TRBD1 matches 11 bases. Germline CDR1 is SNHLY and CDR2 is FYNNEI. The V segment lost 2 bases and the J segment 8 bases; nucleotides outside the gene matches: 4. The CDR3 is 15 residues long. The CDR3 nucleotides read TGTGCCAGCAGTGAACCGGGACAGGGGGGAGAAAAACTGTTTTTT. It yields the protein CASSEPGQGGEKLFF. Based on the CDR3 plus reference TRBV2 and TRBJ1-4, the full variable domain is EPEVTQTPSHQVTQMGQEVILRCVPISNHLYFYWYRQILGQKVEFLVSFYNNEISEKSEIFDDQFSVERPDGSNFTLKIRSTKLEDSAMYFCASSEPGQGGEKLFFGSGTQLSVL.